This TCR beta chain was recovered during a study of T cell repertoires in cytomegalovirus infection. As for the study in general: Evidence of both CMV infection and a matching HLA type came from public TCR beta signatures.

Trimming stripped 6 bases from V and 2 bases from J, with 17 bases between. The CDR3 contains 15 residues. In germline, CDR1 is KGHSH, CDR2 LQKENI. This clonotype was seen at least ten times. The antigen is unknown. Study-wide results and limits: Frequencies of public TCR beta families were cumulated, and this identified carriers of CMV plus the relevant HLA. What dominated the ex vivo response were HLA-C-restricted CMV-specific TCR beta clonotypes.

MiXCR, applied by TCRdb to the reads, yields one record per CDR3 protein. The sample has under 350,000 distinct CDR3 sequences, 8% to 9.5% seen once; the top ten hold roughly 4%. This chain links TRBV18 with TRBJ2-7, with unresolved D. The TCR comes from a human donor in good health (CMV status not recorded). Some clones in this sample may be carry-over from other donors' samples. The sample taken for sequencing was PBMCs. CDR3 amino acids: CASSRAVVGTYEQYF. CDR3 DNA sequence: TGTGCCAGCTCCCGCGCTGTTGTGGGAACCTACGAGCAGTACTTC.